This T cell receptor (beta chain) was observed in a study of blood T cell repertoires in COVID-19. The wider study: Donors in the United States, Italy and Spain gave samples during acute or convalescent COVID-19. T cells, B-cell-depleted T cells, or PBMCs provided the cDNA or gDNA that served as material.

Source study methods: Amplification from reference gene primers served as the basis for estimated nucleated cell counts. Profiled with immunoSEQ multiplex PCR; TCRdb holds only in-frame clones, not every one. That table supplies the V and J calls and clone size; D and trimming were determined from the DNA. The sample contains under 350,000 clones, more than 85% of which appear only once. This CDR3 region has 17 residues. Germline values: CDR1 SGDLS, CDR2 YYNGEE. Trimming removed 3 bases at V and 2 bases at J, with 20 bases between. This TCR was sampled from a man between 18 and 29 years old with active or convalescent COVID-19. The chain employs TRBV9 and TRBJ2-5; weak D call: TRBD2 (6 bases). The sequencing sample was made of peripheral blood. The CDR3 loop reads CASSGELAASGQETQYF. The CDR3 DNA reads TGTGCCAGCAGCGGAGAGCTCGCAGCCAGCGGGCAAGAGACCCAGTACTTC.